One sample yielded the 32 T cell receptor beta chains listed below, sequenced in a study of beta chain features in type 1 diabetes. The antigens these receptors bind are not known. Expressed TCRB transcripts were sequenced because the isolated RNA had all been reverse transcribed beforehand. Produced via immunoSEQ multiplex PCR; TCRdb's table is partial and in-frame only. The sample yields roughly 150,000 clones, over 6% seen once. Study results and caveats: Shortening that was moderate but significant affected the TCRB CDR3s of Type 1 diabetes patients in all four CD4+ subsets.

The specimen sequenced was central memory CD4+ T cells from blood. These receptors were taken from a man between 18 and 35 years old with type 1 diabetes.

This clone appeared a few times. This chain uses TRBV5-4 with TRBJ2-1; D possibly corresponds to TRBD2 (5 bases). Germline-derived CDR1 and CDR2 are SGHNT and YYREEE (reference sequence). The CDR3 spans 13 residues. Trimming pared 0 bases from V and 16 bases from J, leaving 17 bases between. The CDR3 DNA sequence: TGTGCCAGCAGCTTGGCGAGAGATACCGAGGGTTTCTTC. It specifies CASSLARDTEGFF. Variable domain in full (rest from reference TRBV5-4 and TRBJ2-1): ETGVTQSPTHLIKTRGQQVTLRCSSQSGHNTVSWYQQALGQGPQFIFQYYREEENGRGNFPPRFSGLQFPNYSSELNVNALELDDSALYLCASSLARDTEGFFGPGTRLTVL.

J is TRBJ2-1 and V is TRBV7-9; unclear D gene. The CDR3 has 13 amino acids. Between the trimmed V and J ends, which lost 1 base and 9 bases, there was a span of 10 bases. Per the germline V gene, CDR1 is SEHNR and CDR2 is FQNEAQ (reference sequence). As DNA, the CDR3 is TGTGCCAGCAGCTTAGGGTCCCGGAGTGAGCAGTTCTTC. It yields the protein CASSLGSRSEQFF.

The J gene is TRBJ1-1, the V gene TRBV9; D is perhaps TRBD1 (6 bases). Germline loops: CDR1 SGDLS, CDR2 YYNGEE. This CDR3 is 15 amino acids long. V lost 5 bases, J lost 8 bases, and 22 bases lay in between. CDR3 sequence reads: CASRPRGGQDSEAFF. The CDR3, as DNA: TGTGCCAGCAGGCCCAGGGGTGGGCAGGATTCCGAAGCTTTCTTT.

This clone was counted between two and nine times. The J gene is TRBJ2-1, the V gene TRBV19; a weak D match, TRBD2 (6 bases). Trimming left V 1 base short and J 4 bases short, with 14 bases between. Germline V gene lookup returns CDR1 LNHDA and CDR2 SQIVND (reference sequence). The CDR3 covers 16 residues. This chain's CDR3 is CASSIGGRGGYNEQFF. The CDR3, as DNA: TGTGCCAGTAGTATAGGCGGCCGGGGAGGTTACAATGAGCAGTTCTTC. Supplemented by reference TRBV19 and TRBJ2-1, the full variable domain reads DGGITQSPKYLFRKEGQNVTLSCEQNLNHDAMYWYRQDPGQGLRLIYYSQIVNDFQKGDIAEGYSVSREKKESFPLTVTSAQKNPTAFYLCASSIGGRGGYNEQFFGPGTRLTVL.

The rearrangement uses TRBV9 and TRBJ1-5; TRBD1 is a possible D gene (6 bases). Trimming cost V 5 bases and J 7 bases, with 16 bases left between them. The CDR3 extends over 14 amino acids. From germline, CDR1 is SGDLS and CDR2 YYNGEE. The CDR3 bases are TGTGCCAGCAGTGCACAGGGTAGAAGCCAGCCCCAGCATTTT. Translating it yields CASSAQGRSQPQHF. Complete variable domain (other parts from reference TRBV9 and TRBJ1-5): DSGVTQTPKHLITATGQRVTLRCSPRSGDLSVYWYQQSLDQGLQFLIQYYNGEERAKGNILERFSAQQFPDLHSELNLSSLELGDSALYFCASSAQGRSQPQHFGDGTRLSIL.

This clone has more than one count but fewer than ten. The chain joins TRBV18 to TRBJ2-5; the match to TRBD2 covers 7 bases. The CDR3 is 14 residues long. Germline V gene lookup returns CDR1 KGHSH and CDR2 LQKENI. Losses at the gene ends were 10 bases for V and 5 bases for J; bases not matched to a gene: 13. CDR3 sequence: CATRNPGLSETQYF. DNA for the CDR3: TGTGCCACCCGAAACCCGGGACTAAGCGAGACCCAGTACTTC. Supplemented by reference TRBV18 and TRBJ2-5, the full variable domain reads NAGVMQNPRHLVRRRGQEARLRCSPMKGHSHVYWYRQLPEEGLKFMVYLQKENIIDESGMPKERFSAEFPKEGPSILRIQQVVRGDSAAYFCATRNPGLSETQYFGPGTRLLVL.

This clone was recorded a few times. The rearrangement joins TRBV7-2 to TRBJ1-5; D is ambiguous. V lost 5 bases and J 2 bases, leaving 16 bases between the germline ends. The CDR3 has 16 residues. Per the germline V gene, CDR1 is SGHTA and CDR2 is FQGNSA. As DNA, the CDR3 is TGTGCCAGCAGCCCTTCTGGATGGGGAGGCAATCAGCCCCAGCATTTT. This codes for CASSPSGWGGNQPQHF.

The chain couples TRBV4-1 to TRBJ2-3, with 11 bases identical to TRBD2. The CDR3 covers 17 residues. The germline CDR1 and CDR2 sequences are MGHRA and YSYEKL. The V segment lost 1 base and the J segment 2 bases; nucleotides outside the gene matches: 5. CDR3: CASSQVIAGGTTDTQYF. The CDR3 coding sequence is TGCGCCAGCAGCCAAGTGATAGCGGGGGGGACCACAGATACGCAGTATTTT.

This clone was recorded a few times. The V and J genes are TRBV30 and TRBJ1-1; D not resolved. The V gene lost 8 bases and the J gene lost 3 bases, with 10 bases spanning the gap. Per the germline V gene, CDR1 is GTSNPN and CDR2 is SVGIG (reference sequence). The CDR3 has 11 amino acids. The CDR3 here is CAGSYYTEAFF. As DNA, the CDR3 is TGTGCCGGTAGTTATTACACTGAAGCTTTCTTT. Complete variable domain (other parts from reference TRBV30 and TRBJ1-1): SQTIHQWPATLVQPVGSPLSLECTVEGTSNPNLYWYRQAAGRGLQLLFYSVGIGQISSEVPQNLSASRPQDRQFILSSKKLLLSDSGFYLCAGSYYTEAFFGQGTRLTVV.

The chain joins TRBV28 to TRBJ1-2; 7 bases are shared with TRBD1. Germline CDR1 and CDR2: MDHEN and SYDVKM. The CDR3 length is 14 residues. With V trimmed by 1 base and J by 2 bases, 1 base remained unmatched. CDR3 protein: CASSLSRGNYGYTF. The CDR3 DNA is TGTGCCAGCAGTTTATCCAGGGGGAACTATGGCTACACCTTC.

The chain's CDR3 is CASSSGQMNTEAFF. The DNA of the CDR3 is TGTGCCAGCAGCTCTGGACAGATGAACACTGAAGCTTTCTTT. The chain carries TRBV11-3 and TRBJ1-1; D perhaps matches TRBD1 (6 bases). The CDR3 is 14 amino acids. Germline CDR1 and CDR2: SGHNT and YENEEA. V was clipped by 4 bases and J by 0 bases, with 9 bases between them.

The chain employs TRBV11-2 and TRBJ1-5; 7 bases align to TRBD1. The ends lost 8 bases at V and 5 bases at J; junction bases unmatched: 6. Looked up from germline, CDR1 is SGHAT and CDR2 is FQNNGV. The CDR3 length is 13 residues. The CDR3 reads CASGTGVYQPQHF. The CDR3 DNA reads as TGTGCCAGCGGCACAGGGGTATATCAGCCCCAGCATTTT.

This clone was seen many times. The rearrangement uses TRBV5-4 and TRBJ2-7, with a weak D call TRBD2 (5 bases). This CDR3 is built from 14 residues. Germline CDR1 reads SGHNT; CDR2 reads YYREEE (reference sequence). V was clipped by 0 bases and J by 2 bases, with 9 bases between them. CDR3 nucleotide sequence: TGTGCCAGCAGCTTGGACCCGGGGACCTACGAGCAGTACTTC. Translated: CASSLDPGTYEQYF.

This clone came up a few times. The rearrangement uses TRBV6-6 and TRBJ2-5; 9 positions match TRBD1. The CDR3 has 16 residues. Germline assignment: CDR1 MNHNY and CDR2 SVGAGI (reference sequence). The J segment lost 4 bases and the V segment lost 2 bases, leaving 8 bases of the junction unmatched. CDR3 in amino acids: CASSYRTGVGGETQYF. Here the CDR3 DNA reads TGTGCCAGCAGTTACAGGACAGGGGTAGGAGGAGAGACCCAGTACTTC.

This clone was counted at least ten times. The chain carries TRBV29-1 and TRBJ2-1; unclear D gene. From germline, CDR1 is SQVTM and CDR2 ANQGSEA. CDR3 length equals 11 residues. V was cut by 4 bases and J by 8 bases, with 9 bases left in between. The CDR3 region has the DNA TGCAGCGTTGTGCCACAGCATGAGCAGTTCTTC. It encodes CSVVPQHEQFF.

This clone was found a few times. The chain carries TRBV5-4 and TRBJ2-1, with D perhaps TRBD2 (6 bases). V gave up 3 bases and J gave up 7 bases, with 14 bases separating them. CDR1 and CDR2 from the germline V gene are SGHNT and YYREEE (reference sequence). The CDR3 sequence is 14 residues long. CDR3 protein: CASSSEGFGNEQFF. CDR3 coding DNA: TGTGCCAGCAGCTCGGAGGGGTTTGGGAATGAGCAGTTCTTC.

A few counts support this clone. The chain uses TRBV6-6 and TRBJ2-1; D call uncertain. Trimming took off 6 bases at V and 8 bases at J, with 11 bases between the two ends. Per the germline V gene, CDR1 is MNHNY and CDR2 is SVGAGI (reference sequence). The length of the CDR3 is 12 residues. DNA for the CDR3: TGTGCCAGCAGCTTCTCAACTTATGAGCAGTTCTTC. Amino acids: CASSFSTYEQFF.

The V gene is TRBV6-5, the J gene TRBJ1-1, with TRBD1 matching 9 bases. In germline, CDR1 is MNHEY, CDR2 SVGAGI. Trimming removed 0 bases from V and 1 base from J; junction bases left unmatched: 3. The CDR3 extends over 16 amino acids. The CDR3 sequence is CASSYSPTGGNTEAFF. The DNA for the CDR3 is TGTGCCAGCAGTTACTCCCCGACAGGGGGGAACACTGAAGCTTTCTTT.

This clone was detected only a few times. The rearrangement links TRBV29-1 to TRBJ1-1; D not resolved. This CDR3 region has 15 residues. In germline, CDR1 is SQVTM, CDR2 ANQGSEA. The ends were cut back, 1 base at V and 2 bases at J, with 14 bases in the middle. The CDR3 loop is CSVEGLGSGNTEAFF. The CDR3 DNA is TGCAGCGTTGAAGGGTTAGGGAGTGGTAACACTGAAGCTTTCTTT.

Only a few counts were recorded for this clone. J is TRBJ1-2 and V is TRBV2, with 9 bases matching TRBD1. CDR1 and CDR2 (germline): SNHLY, FYNNEI. This CDR3 region has 14 residues. Trimming at V came to 6 bases and at J to 5 bases, leaving 7 bases not matched to a gene. CDR3 region: CASRGQGDSYGYTF. The DNA of the CDR3 is TGTGCCAGCAGGGGACAGGGAGATTCATATGGCTACACCTTC.

This clone was observed a few times. The genes are TRBV7-2 and TRBJ2-7; TRBD1 agrees at 9 bases. Trimming took 5 bases from V and 1 from J; bases not matched to a gene: 9. Germline CDR1 and CDR2: SGHTA and FQGNSA. The CDR3 consists of 16 residues. In DNA, the CDR3 is TGTGCCAGCAGCCGGGACAGGGTCCTCACTTCCTACGAGCAGTACTTC. It is translated as CASSRDRVLTSYEQYF.

This rearrangement joins TRBV29-1 to TRBJ1-5; D is unclear. This CDR3 has 12 amino acids. From germline, CDR1 is SQVTM and CDR2 ANQGSEA. The V end lost 4 bases, the J end lost 4 bases, and 8 bases lay between the germline ends. The CDR3 here is CSVADPNQPQHF. The CDR3, as DNA: TGCAGCGTTGCAGATCCGAATCAGCCCCAGCATTTT.

This chain uses TRBV9 with TRBJ2-5, with 7 bases aligning to TRBD1. Germline CDR1 and CDR2: SGDLS and YYNGEE. The CDR3 is made up of 15 amino acids. Germline trimming cut 0 bases from V and 2 bases from J; bases unmatched to any gene: 4. The CDR3 DNA reads as TGTGCCAGCAGCGTAGGTGGGACAGCACAAGAGACCCAGTACTTC. Its translation: CASSVGGTAQETQYF.

This clone was seen a few times. V usage is TRBV28 and J usage is TRBJ1-2; D not resolved. V was pared by 8 bases and J by 3 bases, with 4 bases between. CDR1 is MDHEN, CDR2 SYDVKM, per germline. The CDR3 is 10 residues long. This CDR3 reads CASFYYGYTF. The CDR3 nucleotides are TGTGCCAGCTTCTACTATGGCTACACCTTC.

This clone has only a few counts. The rearrangement joins TRBV7-2 to TRBJ2-3; 7 nucleotides align to TRBD2. The length of the CDR3 is 16 residues. Germline CDR1 is SGHTA and CDR2 is FQGNSA. J gave up 1 base and V 5 bases, and 9 bases lay outside the gene matches. CDR3 nucleotide sequence: TGTGCCAGCAGCGGGCGAAGCGGGAAAGGCACAGATACGCAGTATTTT. This codes for CASSGRSGKGTDTQYF.

The V gene is TRBV19, the J gene TRBJ1-1, with D unclear. CDR1 and CDR2 from the germline V gene are LNHDA and SQIVND (reference sequence). The CDR3 runs to 13 residues. The ends were cut back, 6 bases at V and 0 bases at J, with 8 bases in the middle. CDR3 loop: CASRHELNTEAFF. CDR3 in DNA: TGTGCCAGTAGACATGAACTGAACACTGAAGCTTTCTTT.

V usage is TRBV6-1 and J usage is TRBJ2-7, with TRBD2 as a possible D gene (6 bases). The CDR3 loop spans 13 amino acids. Germline V gene lookup returns CDR1 MNHNS and CDR2 SASEGT. Deletions cut 2 bases from V and 6 bases from J, with 11 bases between. The CDR3 DNA sequence: TGTGCCAGCAGTGAATTACGGGGGACCGAGCAGTACTTC. It codes for CASSELRGTEQYF.

The chain is built from TRBV2 and TRBJ1-1; no reliable D call. The CDR3 is 13 amino acids. Trimming removed 4 bases at V and 0 bases at J, with 6 bases between. Germline V gives CDR1 SNHLY, CDR2 FYNNEI. The CDR3: CASSGAMNTEAFF. The CDR3 DNA reads TGTGCCAGCAGTGGAGCCATGAACACTGAAGCTTTCTTT.

The CDR3 DNA sequence: TGTGCCAGCAGCGTTGGGGACAGGGGTATCGAATCCCTCCACTTT. This gives the protein CASSVGDRGIESLHF. This sequence joins TRBV9 and TRBJ1-6; the match to TRBD1 covers 10 bases. V lost 2 bases, J lost 14 bases, and 10 bases stayed unmatched. Germline V CDR1 and CDR2: SGDLS, YYNGEE. CDR3 length equals 15 residues.

The V call is TRBV11-2, the J call TRBJ2-1; 7 bases are shared with TRBD1. Germline values: CDR1 SGHAT, CDR2 FQNNGV. Germline trimming cut 5 bases from V and 6 bases from J; bases unmatched to any gene: 4. CDR3 length: 13 residues. This CDR3 is CASSRGLVNEQFF. The CDR3 DNA is TGTGCCAGCAGCAGGGGGCTCGTCAATGAGCAGTTCTTC.

The V call is TRBV15, the J call TRBJ1-1, with D possibly TRBD1 on 5 matching bases. This CDR3 has 17 amino acids. Trimming shortened V by 3 bases and J by 1 base, and 18 bases separated the two germline ends. Germline-derived CDR1 and CDR2 are LNHNV and YYDKDF (reference sequence). CDR3 sequence: CATSRSWMGEANTEAFF. The CDR3 nucleotides are TGTGCCACCAGCAGGTCCTGGATGGGGGAGGCGAACACTGAAGCTTTCTTT.

The chain recombines TRBV30 with TRBJ1-6, with a tentative D call TRBD1 (5 bases). This CDR3 is 15 amino acids long. CDR1 is GTSNPN, CDR2 SVGIG, per germline (reference sequence). V lost 0 bases to trimming and J lost 7 bases, with 13 bases between them. The CDR3 is CAWSVRDSLNSPLHF. DNA of the CDR3: TGTGCCTGGAGTGTACGGGACTCCCTGAATTCACCCCTCCACTTT.